The rows below give T cell receptor beta chains drawn from one sample of a study of shared clonotypes between healthy human individuals. The method was immunoSEQ multiplex PCR; TCRdb's version includes in-frame clones alone and lacks a portion of them. The top ten hold around 0.38% of the sample, which has some 2,500,000 clones, about nine tenths seen once. Material: naive CD4+ T cells from PBMCs. Receptor source: a man between 18 and 35 years old in good health. Some clones in this sample may be carry-over from other donors' samples. Each CDR3 is given with its conserved first and last residue. D genes are given only for firm matches. Some rows mark clone size as missing; the rest say once, few, many or name a class of expanded clone.

-,TRBJ2-1,TRBD2,TRBV28,CASSMTSASVYNEQFF,TGTGCCAGCAGTATGACTAGCGCATCAGTATACAATGAGCAGTTCTTC
-,TRBJ2-1,-,TRBV4-3,CASSRTPRGSYNEQFF,TGCGCCAGCAGCCGGACCCCCCGGGGCTCCTACAATGAGCAGTTCTTC
-,TRBJ1-1,-,TRBV11-2,CASSRPRLGNTEAFF,TGTGCCAGCAGCCGCCCACGACTTGGGAACACTGAAGCTTTCTTT
-,TRBJ2-1,-,TRBV5-6,CASSAISYNEQFF,TGTGCCAGCAGTGCCATCTCCTACAATGAGCAGTTCTTC
-,TRBJ1-4,-,TRBV5-1,CASSLGDLENSEKLFF,TGCGCCAGCAGCTTGGGGGACTTAGAAAATTCGGAAAAACTGTTTTTT
-,TRBJ1-1,TRBD1,TRBV18,CASSPTRTGNTEAFF,TGTGCCAGCTCACCAACCCGGACAGGGAACACTGAAGCTTTCTTT
once,TRBJ1-1,-,TRBV28,CASTPPIRTEAFF,TGTGCCAGCACACCCCCAATAAGGACTGAAGCTTTCTTT
-,TRBJ2-1,-,TRBV2,CASLSDHYNEQFF,TGTGCCAGCTTGTCCGACCATTACAATGAGCAGTTCTTC
-,TRBJ2-7,TRBD2,TRBV7-6,CASSAELAATLYEQYF,TGTGCCAGCAGCGCCGAACTAGCGGCGACGCTATACGAGCAGTACTTC
-,TRBJ2-2,TRBD2,TRBV5-4,CASSLGLAGAGELFF,TGTGCCAGCAGCTTGGGACTAGCGGGAGCCGGGGAGCTGTTTTTT
-,TRBJ1-1,TRBD1,TRBV4-2,CASSQDVQGAEAFF,TGTGCCAGCAGCCAAGATGTCCAGGGGGCTGAAGCTTTCTTT
-,TRBJ2-1,TRBD2,TRBV11-3,CASSLVTGGPSNEQFF,TGTGCCAGCAGCTTAGTTACGGGAGGGCCCAGCAATGAGCAGTTCTTC
few,TRBJ2-7,TRBD1,TRBV6-1,CASTRDRGYEQYF,TGTGCCAGCACCCGGGACAGGGGCTACGAGCAGTACTTC
-,TRBJ1-5,TRBD1,TRBV11-2,CASSSIQGKRGNQPQHF,TGTGCCAGCAGCTCAATACAGGGGAAGAGGGGCAATCAGCCCCAGCATTTT
-,TRBJ1-2,TRBD1,TRBV7-9,CASSPRPTGSNYGYTF,TGTGCCAGCAGCCCCCGACCGACAGGGAGTAACTATGGCTACACCTTC
once,TRBJ2-1,-,TRBV30,CAWSVEIAVHNEQFF,TGTGCCTGGAGTGTCGAAATAGCAGTACACAATGAGCAGTTCTTC
-,TRBJ2-7,-,TRBV7-3,CASSLRAVGTSYEQYF,TGTGCCAGCAGCTTAAGGGCAGTCGGAACCTCCTACGAGCAGTACTTC
-,TRBJ2-7,-,TRBV2,CASIGGRGYEQYF,TGTGCCAGCATAGGGGGACGCGGCTACGAGCAGTACTTC
-,TRBJ2-3,-,TRBV6-5,CASRPILVYTQYF,TGTGCCAGCAGACCTATACTAGTGTATACGCAGTATTTT
-,TRBJ2-1,-,TRBV27,CASRRTAGNEQFF,TGTGCCAGCAGGCGGACTGCGGGCAATGAGCAGTTCTTC
-,TRBJ2-1,TRBD1,TRBV11-3,CASSSGTGSGNEQFF,TGTGCCAGCAGCTCGGGGACAGGGAGCGGTAATGAGCAGTTCTTC
-,TRBJ1-5,-,TRBV19,CASSPGGERSQPQHF,TGTGCCAGTAGTCCCGGAGGCGAGCGAAGTCAGCCCCAGCATTTT
-,TRBJ1-5,-,TRBV27,CASRPPAGNNQPQHF,TGTGCCAGCAGGCCGCCTGCAGGCAACAATCAGCCCCAGCATTTT
-,TRBJ2-5,-,TRBV5-4,CASSLGRAAETQYF,TGTGCCAGCAGCTTGGGACGGGCAGCGGAGACCCAGTACTTC
-,TRBJ1-4,-,TRBV28,CASRSSGLFLEKLFF,TGTGCCAGCCGAAGTTCAGGGCTCTTCCTTGAAAAACTGTTTTTT
-,TRBJ2-1,TRBD2,TRBV5-1,CASSFGLGGSFSHEQFF,TGCGCCAGCAGCTTTGGTCTCGGCGGGAGTTTTTCCCATGAGCAGTTCTTC